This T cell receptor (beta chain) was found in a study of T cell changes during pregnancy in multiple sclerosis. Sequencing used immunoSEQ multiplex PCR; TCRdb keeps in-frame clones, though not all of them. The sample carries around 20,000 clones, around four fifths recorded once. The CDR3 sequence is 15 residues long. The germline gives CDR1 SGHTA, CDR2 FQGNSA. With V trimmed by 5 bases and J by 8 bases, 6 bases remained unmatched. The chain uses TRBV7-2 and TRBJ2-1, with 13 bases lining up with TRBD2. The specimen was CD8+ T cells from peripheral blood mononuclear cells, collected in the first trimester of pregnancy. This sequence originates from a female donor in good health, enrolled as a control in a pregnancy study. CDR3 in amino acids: CASSPRTSGGHEQFF. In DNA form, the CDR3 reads TGTGCCAGCAGCCCCCGGACTAGCGGGGGCCATGAGCAGTTCTTC.